Below are 27 T cell receptor beta chains sequenced from a single sample in a study of blood T cell repertoires in COVID-19. The table came from immunoSEQ multiplex PCR; TCRdb's copy has only in-frame clones and leaves some out. The sample shows approximately 280,000 clones, about 89% of them seen only once. Sample: peripheral blood. These receptor sequences come from a man aged 35 to 55 with acute or convalescent COVID-19.

The rearrangement uses TRBV7-3 and TRBJ2-2; 15 bases match TRBD2. V gave up 9 bases and J gave up 11 bases; unmatched junction bases: 4. The V gene's germline CDR1 is SGHTA and CDR2 FQGTGA. The CDR3 spans 13 residues. As DNA, the CDR3 is TGTGCCAGGGGACTAGCGGGGGGTCCAGAGCTGTTTTTT. Translating it yields CARGLAGGPELFF.

This rearrangement joins TRBV29-1 to TRBJ1-2, with TRBD1 identical over 9 bases. Germline CDR1 is SQVTM and CDR2 is ANQGSEA. The CDR3 spans 12 residues. J lost 8 bases, V lost 2 bases, and 3 bases had no gene match. The CDR3 loop reads CSVERDRVGYTF. The CDR3 DNA reads TGCAGCGTTGAACGGGACAGGGTAGGCTACACCTTC.

This chain links TRBV12-5 with TRBJ1-5; 9 positions match TRBD1. CDR1 and CDR2 from the germline V gene are LGHNT and FRNRAP. Trimming took 6 bases from V and 8 from J; bases not matched to a gene: 8. There are 14 residues in the CDR3. The CDR3 loop is CASGRNRGQEPQHF. As DNA, the CDR3 is TGTGCTAGTGGCCGCAACAGGGGGCAGGAGCCCCAGCATTTT.

V gene TRBV10-3 combines with J gene TRBJ1-2; 8 nucleotides agree with TRBD1. The CDR3 is 13 residues long. Germline lookup yields CDR1 ENHRY and CDR2 SYGVKD. Trimming removed 6 bases from V and 5 bases from J; junction bases left unmatched: 5. Here the CDR3 reads CAIRDRTGYGYTF. DNA of the CDR3: TGTGCCATCAGAGACAGGACAGGGTATGGCTACACCTTC.

The chain has TRBV5-1 and TRBJ1-1; 8 bases are a match to TRBD1. The V gene's germline CDR1 is SGHRS and CDR2 YFSETQ. CDR3 size: 16 residues. After removal of 4 bases from V and 0 bases from J, the junction contained 8 bases not matched to a gene. CDR3 sequence: CASSPRDRIMNTEAFF. The CDR3 coding sequence is TGCGCCAGCAGCCCCCGGGACAGGATAATGAACACTGAAGCTTTCTTT. Supplemented by reference TRBV5-1 and TRBJ1-1, the full variable domain reads KAGVTQTPRYLIKTRGQQVTLSCSPISGHRSVSWYQQTPGQGLQFLFEYFSETQRNKGNFPGRFSGRQFSNSRSEMNVSTLELGDSALYLCASSPRDRIMNTEAFFGQGTRLTVV.

The J gene is TRBJ2-2, the V gene TRBV18, with 7 bases that match TRBD1. The trim removed 1 base at V and 1 base at J, leaving 3 bases unmatched. This CDR3 contains 16 residues. Germline assignment: CDR1 KGHSH and CDR2 LQKENI. The CDR3 DNA follows: TGTGCCAGCTCACCACAGGGGGCGAGGAACACCGGGGAGCTGTTTTTT. Encoded protein: CASSPQGARNTGELFF.

J is TRBJ1-5 and V is TRBV7-2; TRBD1 might be the D (5 bases). This CDR3 region has 13 residues. The germline V and J ends were trimmed by 5 bases and 4 bases, with 9 bases remaining between them. Germline V lookup: CDR1 SGHTA, CDR2 FQGNSA. CDR3 sequence reads: CASSRGSNQPQHF. CDR3 nucleotides: TGTGCCAGCAGCAGGGGTTCAAATCAGCCCCAGCATTTT. The full variable domain, its missing parts supplied by reference TRBV7-2 and TRBJ1-5, is GAGVSQSPSNKVTEKGKDVELRCDPISGHTALYWYRQSLGQGLEFLIYFQGNSAPDKSGLPSDRFSAERTGGSVSTLTIQRTQQEDSAVYLCASSRGSNQPQHFGDGTRLSIL.

This clone was seen only a few times. Within the sample, other DNA sequences also encode this same CDR3. The rearrangement links TRBV12-3 or TRBV12-4 to TRBJ1-2; the match to TRBD1 covers 8 bases. This CDR3 region has 12 residues. V lost 2 bases to trimming and J lost 7 bases; unmatched junction nucleotides: 0. This chain's CDR3 is CASSLQGAGYTF. Here the CDR3 DNA reads TGTGCCAGCAGTTTACAGGGGGCTGGCTACACCTTC.

The V call is TRBV30, the J call TRBJ1-2; the D is unclear. This CDR3 is built from 12 residues. Germline CDR1 is GTSNPN and CDR2 is SVGIG (reference sequence). V lost 5 bases and J 2 bases, leaving 9 bases between the germline ends. The CDR3 protein is CAWASGNYGYTF. The CDR3 DNA reads as TGTGCCTGGGCTTCGGGGAACTATGGCTACACCTTC.

The chain couples TRBV6-5 to TRBJ2-5; 8 bases are shared with TRBD2. There are 14 residues in the CDR3. V gave up 8 bases and J gave up 4 bases; unmatched junction bases: 9. Germline V gives CDR1 MNHEY, CDR2 SVGAGI. The CDR3 is CASGSTRGGETQYF. CDR3 coding DNA: TGTGCCAGCGGCTCTACCCGGGGGGGAGAGACCCAGTACTTC.

The V and J genes are TRBV29-1 and TRBJ2-7; the D is unclear. Germline CDR1 and CDR2: SQVTM and ANQGSEA. Trimming cost V 1 base and J 4 bases, with 8 bases left between them. CDR3 length: 12 residues. CDR3 amino acids: CSVEGYSYEQYF. The CDR3 DNA reads as TGCAGCGTTGAAGGGTACTCATACGAGCAGTACTTC.

V is TRBV10-1 and J is TRBJ2-2; 7 bases are a match to TRBD2. V trimming: 7 bases; J trimming: 6 bases; junction bases outside the gene matches: 8. Germline CDR1 and CDR2: WNHNN and SYGVQD (reference sequence). This CDR3 is built from 14 residues. The CDR3 spells CASKPRAGAGELFF. DNA of the CDR3: TGCGCCAGCAAGCCCAGGGCGGGGGCCGGGGAGCTGTTTTTT.

The rearrangement joins TRBV30 to TRBJ1-6, with a possible D match to TRBD1 (5 bases). Between the trimmed V and J ends, which lost 0 bases and 8 bases, there was a span of 14 bases. The CDR3 spans 15 residues. Germline CDR1 and CDR2: GTSNPN and SVGIG (reference sequence). CDR3 in DNA: TGTGCCTGGAGTGTAAGGGGCCCTGTTTATTCACCCCTCCACTTT. Translated: CAWSVRGPVYSPLHF.

The chain has TRBV15 and TRBJ2-4, with TRBD1 as a possible D gene (6 bases). The CDR3 contains 16 residues. Per germline, CDR1 LNHNV and CDR2 YYDKDF (reference sequence). V was cut by 0 bases and J by 1 base, with 10 bases left in between. Written as DNA, the CDR3 is TGTGCCACCAGCAGAGATGGTCAGGGGGCCAAAAACATTCAGTACTTC. Amino acids: CATSRDGQGAKNIQYF.

V and J are TRBV19 and TRBJ1-1; D perhaps matches TRBD1 (5 bases). This CDR3 comprises 14 residues. CDR1 is LNHDA and CDR2 is SQIVND in the germline V gene (reference sequence). V was pared by 3 bases and J by 5 bases, with 13 bases between. CDR3 nucleotide sequence: TGTGCCAGTAGTATCTGGGGGGTAGGAACTGAAGCTTTCTTT. It translates to CASSIWGVGTEAFF.

The chain uses TRBV6-5 and TRBJ2-2, with 7 bases that match TRBD1. V gave up 4 bases and J gave up 8 bases; unmatched junction bases: 10. This CDR3 contains 15 residues. Germline V gene lookup returns CDR1 MNHEY and CDR2 SVGAGI. CDR3 DNA: TGTGCCAGCAGTTCAGGGACAGAAAATTGGGGGGAGCTGTTTTTT. Residues: CASSSGTENWGELFF.

The chain is built from TRBV5-5 and TRBJ2-7; possible D gene TRBD2, 5 bases. This CDR3 has 15 residues. Trimming took off 4 bases at V and 0 bases at J, with 14 bases between the two ends. Germline CDR1 SGHKS, CDR2 YYEKEE (reference sequence). This CDR3 reads CASSPRSGSSYEQYF. The CDR3 DNA reads as TGTGCCAGCAGCCCACGGTCTGGGAGCTCCTACGAGCAGTACTTC.

J is TRBJ2-7 and V is TRBV5-6; D is unresolved. This CDR3 comprises 15 residues. The V gene's germline CDR1 is SGHDT and CDR2 YYEEEE. Between the trimmed V and J ends, which lost 2 bases and 2 bases, there was a span of 14 bases. The DNA for the CDR3 is TGTGCCAGCAGCTTTTTGGGCCTTACGCCCTACGAGCAGTACTTC. This codes for CASSFLGLTPYEQYF. Full variable domain (missing parts from reference TRBV5-6 and TRBJ2-7): DAGVTQSPTHLIKTRGQQVTLRCSPKSGHDTVSWYQQALGQGPQFIFQYYEEEERQRGNFPDRFSGHQFPNYSSELNVNALLLGDSALYLCASSFLGLTPYEQYFGPGTRLTVT.

This chain links TRBV5-1 with TRBJ2-1, with 8 bases fitting TRBD1. This CDR3 has 14 residues. V lost 4 bases to trimming and J lost 9 bases; unmatched junction nucleotides: 9. Germline CDR1 and CDR2: SGHRS and YFSETQ. CDR3 region: CASSDVTGVGEQFF. CDR3 DNA: TGCGCCAGCAGCGACGTGACAGGGGTTGGTGAGCAGTTCTTC.

The chain links TRBV6-2 or TRBV6-3 to TRBJ2-7; TRBD2 matches at 10 bases. V was clipped by 0 bases and J by 2 bases; unmatched bases: 7. The germline gives CDR1 MNHEY, CDR2 SVGEGT. This CDR3 spans 17 amino acids. CDR3 sequence (DNA): TGTGCCAGCAGTTACTCGACGCTAGCGGGGGACACCTACGAGCAGTACTTC. It translates to CASSYSTLAGDTYEQYF.

The chain carries TRBV20-1 and TRBJ2-1, with D perhaps TRBD1 (7 bases). CDR1 is DFQATT, CDR2 SNEGSKA, per germline (reference sequence). The CDR3 totals 14 residues. V shed 3 bases and J shed 4 bases, with 13 bases lying between them. The CDR3, as DNA: TGCAGTGCTAGTCCAGGGGGGATTTACAATGAGCAGTTCTTC. Amino acid sequence: CSASPGGIYNEQFF.

The J gene is TRBJ1-2, the V gene TRBV5-6, with TRBD1 matching over 9 bases. The trim removed 1 base at V and 3 bases at J, leaving 13 bases unmatched. The CDR3 runs to 18 residues. Germline V gene lookup returns CDR1 SGHDT and CDR2 YYEEEE. As DNA, the CDR3 is TGTGCCAGCAGCTTGCGGGACAGGGCCCCTTACCGATACTATGGCTACACCTTC. Translated, it gives CASSLRDRAPYRYYGYTF.

The chain recombines TRBV15 with TRBJ2-3, with TRBD2 as a possible D gene (5 bases). CDR1 LNHNV and CDR2 YYDKDF come from the germline V gene (reference sequence). V lost 0 bases to trimming and J lost 2 bases, with 9 bases between them. This CDR3 comprises 15 residues. This CDR3 is CATSRDKADTDTQYF. The CDR3 region has the DNA TGTGCCACCAGCAGAGACAAAGCGGACACAGATACGCAGTATTTT.

The chain carries TRBV12-5 and TRBJ1-5; D call uncertain. The CDR3 runs 13 residues. Germline CDR1 and CDR2: LGHNT and FRNRAP. The V gene lost 2 bases and the J gene lost 6 bases, with 8 bases spanning the gap. The CDR3 loop reads CASGLTGGQPQHF. The CDR3 DNA is TGTGCTAGTGGTTTGACCGGAGGTCAGCCCCAGCATTTT. Complete variable domain (other parts from reference TRBV12-5 and TRBJ1-5): DARVTQTPRHKVTEMGQEVTMRCQPILGHNTVFWYRQTMMQGLELLAYFRNRAPLDDSGMPKDRFSAEMPDATLATLKIQPSEPRDSAVYFCASGLTGGQPQHFGDGTRLSIL.

The chain combines TRBV24-1 with TRBJ2-3, with D possibly being TRBD2 (6 bases). This CDR3 is 14 amino acids long. Germline CDR1 and CDR2: KGHDR and SFDVKD. V shed 2 bases and J shed 9 bases, with 14 bases lying between them. CDR3 in amino acids: CATSDSHRERTQYF. The CDR3 region has the DNA TGTGCCACCAGTGATTCTCATCGGGAGCGGACGCAGTATTTT.

CDR3 DNA sequence: TGTGCCAGCAGCGCCCAAGCCGGGGTCCGTCATGGCTACACCTTC. Residues: CASSAQAGVRHGYTF. This sequence joins TRBV9 and TRBJ1-2; D is undetermined. The CDR3 is 15 residues long. Germline loops: CDR1 SGDLS, CDR2 YYNGEE. Trimming took 3 bases from V and 6 from J, leaving 18 bases between them. The full variable domain, its missing parts supplied by reference TRBV9 and TRBJ1-2, is DSGVTQTPKHLITATGQRVTLRCSPRSGDLSVYWYQQSLDQGLQFLIQYYNGEERAKGNILERFSAQQFPDLHSELNLSSLELGDSALYFCASSAQAGVRHGYTFGSGTRLTVV.

The chain carries TRBV5-4 and TRBJ2-5; 8 positions agree with TRBD1. V lost 9 bases and J lost 3; bases outside the gene matches: 7. The CDR3 has 13 amino acids. CDR1 and CDR2 from the germline V gene are SGHNT and YYREEE (reference sequence). CDR3 residues: CAMVQGAKETQYF. DNA of the CDR3: TGTGCCATGGTTCAGGGGGCGAAAGAGACCCAGTACTTC.